This T cell receptor beta chain was retrieved from a study of T cell responses to AZD1222 COVID-19 vaccine. Generated by immunoSEQ multiplex PCR, the TCRdb table keeps only in-frame clones and is missing some. The data show roughly 150,000 clones, just over 90% seen once. Germline V gives CDR1 SGHDT, CDR2 YYEEEE. The CDR3 is 14 residues long. Trimming cost V 0 bases and J 3 bases, with 9 bases left between them. Sequencing used peripheral blood, obtained 28 days after the second AZD1222 dose. The sequence derives from an adult who received the AZD1222 COVID-19 vaccine. The rearrangement uses TRBV5-6 and TRBJ1-1; D is unclear. CDR3 in amino acids: CASSLAARDTEAFF. For the CDR3, the DNA is TGTGCCAGCAGCTTGGCGGCGAGGGACACTGAAGCTTTCTTT. Variable domain in full (rest from reference TRBV5-6 and TRBJ1-1): DAGVTQSPTHLIKTRGQQVTLRCSPKSGHDTVSWYQQALGQGPQFIFQYYEEEERQRGNFPDRFSGHQFPNYSSELNVNALLLGDSALYLCASSLAARDTEAFFGQGTRLTVV.